These 24 T cell receptor beta chains were sequenced from one sample in a study of blood T cell repertoires in COVID-19. Profiled with immunoSEQ multiplex PCR; TCRdb holds only in-frame clones, not every one. The profile shows hundreds of thousands of clones, roughly 85% of them singletons. Sequences were obtained from peripheral blood. All receptors come from a woman aged 40 to 50 with active or convalescent COVID-19.

V usage is TRBV9 and J usage is TRBJ2-3, with TRBD2 as a possible D gene (5 bases). CDR1 is SGDLS, CDR2 YYNGEE, per germline. With 4 bases removed from V and 1 base from J, the gap between germline ends came to 16 bases. CDR3 length equals 16 residues. The CDR3 DNA is TGTGCCAGCAGCATCAGAGCGGTAAGCGGCACAGATACGCAGTATTTT. Residues: CASSIRAVSGTDTQYF. The whole variable domain, filled in from reference TRBV9 and TRBJ2-3, reads DSGVTQTPKHLITATGQRVTLRCSPRSGDLSVYWYQQSLDQGLQFLIQYYNGEERAKGNILERFSAQQFPDLHSELNLSSLELGDSALYFCASSIRAVSGTDTQYFGPGTRLTVL.

This chain joins TRBV10-3 and TRBJ2-6; D gene uncertain. V was pared by 8 bases and J by 0 bases, with 11 bases between. Looked up from germline, CDR1 is ENHRY and CDR2 is SYGVKD. This CDR3 spans 15 amino acids. The CDR3 nucleotides are TGTGCCATCCGAGAGCCCCTCTCTGGGGCCAACGTCCTGACTTTC. Protein: CAIREPLSGANVLTF.

This chain links TRBV19 with TRBJ1-2, with D possibly matching TRBD1 (6 bases). Trimming took 4 bases from V and 6 from J, leaving 9 bases between them. This CDR3 has 12 residues. From germline, CDR1 is LNHDA and CDR2 SQIVND (reference sequence). The CDR3 DNA reads TGTGCCAGTAGTAGCAACAGGGATGGCTACACCTTC. It specifies CASSSNRDGYTF.

The V call is TRBV5-1, the J call TRBJ2-1, with TRBD2 matching 8 bases. This CDR3 spans 16 amino acids. V lost 0 bases and J lost 4; bases outside the gene matches: 6. Germline CDR1 is SGHRS and CDR2 is YFSETQ. The CDR3 DNA sequence: TGCGCCAGCAGCTTGGCCCCCAGCGGGGGTTACAATGAGCAGTTCTTC. Residues: CASSLAPSGGYNEQFF.

The rearrangement links TRBV28 to TRBJ1-5; possible D gene TRBD1, 6 bases. CDR1 MDHEN and CDR2 SYDVKM come from the germline V gene. Trimming removed 5 bases at V and 7 bases at J, with 9 bases between. This CDR3 region has 12 residues. Here the CDR3 DNA reads TGTGCCAGCAGTATACAGGGACAGCCCCAGCATTTT. Protein product: CASSIQGQPQHF.

The J gene is TRBJ2-7, the V gene TRBV7-2; 7 nucleotides align to TRBD2. The CDR3 consists of 15 residues. Germline assignment: CDR1 SGHTA and CDR2 FQGNSA. V was pared by 1 base and J by 4 bases, with 7 bases of the junction left unmatched. CDR3 sequence (DNA): TGTGCCAGCAGCTTAGAAGGGACTACCCTTTACGAGCAGTACTTC. Translation gives CASSLEGTTLYEQYF.

V gene TRBV7-2 combines with J gene TRBJ1-5, with TRBD1 matching 8 bases. V was pared by 6 bases and J by 3 bases, with 7 bases of the junction left unmatched. CDR1 and CDR2 (germline): SGHTA, FQGNSA. The CDR3 has 15 amino acids. CDR3 sequence: CASRAGTGNNQPQHF. As DNA, the CDR3 is TGTGCCAGCAGAGCCGGGACAGGTAACAATCAGCCCCAGCATTTT.

The chain employs TRBV21-1 and TRBJ1-5; TRBD1 is the table's D call and was not checked against the DNA. TRBV21-1 has pseudogene status. This CDR3 region has 16 residues. CDR3 DNA sequence: TGTGCCAGCAGCCCTGGACAGGGCAGCGGCAATCAGCCCCAGCATTTT. The encoded protein is CASSPGQGSGNQPQHF.

The chain couples TRBV6-5 to TRBJ1-1, with 7 bases aligning to TRBD1. The germline V gene encodes CDR1 MNHEY and CDR2 SVGAGI. CDR3 length: 14 amino acids. The V gene end was trimmed by 11 bases and the J gene end by 5 bases; junction bases not matched to a gene: 14. Here the CDR3 reads CAGCRIGGRTEAFF. The CDR3 DNA reads TGTGCCGGGTGTAGGATAGGGGGCAGGACTGAAGCTTTCTTT.

V usage is TRBV3-1 (or the pseudogene TRBV3-2) and J usage is TRBJ1-1; D is possibly TRBD1 (6 bases). V lost 4 bases and J 11 bases, leaving 23 bases between the germline ends. CDR3 length: 15 amino acids. CDR1 LGHDT and CDR2 YNNKEL come from the germline V gene (reference sequence). The CDR3 region is CASSLQDTYSGGAFF. As DNA, the CDR3 is TGTGCCAGCAGCCTCCAAGATACTTATAGCGGGGGCGCTTTCTTT.

This chain joins TRBV6-5 and TRBJ1-2, with D possibly being TRBD1 (5 bases). Germline V gene lookup returns CDR1 MNHEY and CDR2 SVGAGI. Trimming left V 6 bases short and J 6 bases short, with 14 bases between. The CDR3 has 13 amino acids. The CDR3 is CASRRQLLDGYTF. The CDR3 coding sequence is TGTGCCAGCAGGAGACAGCTCCTAGATGGCTACACCTTC.

V gene TRBV19 combines with J gene TRBJ1-1, with D uncertain. V was trimmed by 3 bases and J by 1 base, leaving 15 bases between them. Germline V gene lookup returns CDR1 LNHDA and CDR2 SQIVND (reference sequence). The CDR3 sequence is 16 residues long. The CDR3 loop is CASSMGGFKRNTEAFF. Written as DNA, the CDR3 is TGTGCCAGTAGTATGGGAGGTTTTAAGAGGAACACTGAAGCTTTCTTT.

V and J are TRBV7-6 and TRBJ1-4, with D uncertain. The CDR3 has 13 amino acids. V lost 4 bases to trimming and J lost 0 bases, with 3 bases between them. The germline gives CDR1 SGHVS, CDR2 FNYEAQ. DNA of the CDR3: TGTGCCAGCAGCTCCGCAACTAATGAAAAACTGTTTTTT. It codes for CASSSATNEKLFF.

The chain has TRBV27 and TRBJ2-7; D call uncertain. Trimming stripped 6 bases from V and 4 bases from J, with 16 bases between. The germline V gene encodes CDR1 MNHEY and CDR2 SMNVEV (reference sequence). The CDR3 length is 14 residues. CDR3 nucleotides: TGTGCCAGCAGCCGAGGAATGTTAACATACGAGCAGTACTTC. Translated: CASSRGMLTYEQYF.

The chain uses TRBV3-1 (or the pseudogene TRBV3-2) and TRBJ1-2, with 8 nucleotides matching TRBD1. CDR1 LGHDT and CDR2 YNNKEL come from the germline V gene (reference sequence). This CDR3 spans 15 amino acids. V dropped 6 bases and J dropped 4; count of bases not matched to a gene: 10. The CDR3 DNA is TGTGCCAGCAGACAATCAGGGGGCCGGAGCTATGGCTACACCTTC. Translation gives CASRQSGGRSYGYTF.

The chain employs TRBV20-1 and TRBJ2-1; D perhaps matches TRBD2 (6 bases). V was clipped by 3 bases and J by 10 bases, with 16 bases between them. The CDR3 contains 13 residues. CDR1 is DFQATT, CDR2 SNEGSKA, per germline (reference sequence). In nucleotides, the CDR3 is TGCAGTGCTAGTTTCCGGGAGAGGACGGAGCAGTTCTTC. Its protein is CSASFRERTEQFF.

The V call is TRBV28, the J call TRBJ1-3; perhaps TRBD1 as D (5 bases). The length of the CDR3 is 17 residues. V was cut by 5 bases and J by 1 base, with 18 bases left in between. Germline lookup yields CDR1 MDHEN and CDR2 SYDVKM. CDR3 sequence: CASSLTTKGRSGNTIYF. CDR3 sequence (DNA): TGTGCCAGCAGTCTGACAACTAAGGGGCGATCTGGAAACACCATATATTTT.

This rearrangement joins TRBV19 to TRBJ1-2; 9 bases agree with TRBD1. V lost 7 bases to trimming and J lost 4 bases; unmatched junction nucleotides: 7. The CDR3 totals 14 residues. Germline-derived CDR1 and CDR2 are LNHDA and SQIVND (reference sequence). CDR3 region: CASIRTGDGYGYTF. The DNA for the CDR3 is TGTGCCAGTATACGGACAGGGGATGGCTATGGCTACACCTTC.

The gene calls are TRBV19 and TRBJ1-3; 7 bases fit TRBD1. V trimming: 2 bases; J trimming: 4 bases; junction bases outside the gene matches: 5. CDR1 and CDR2 from the germline V gene are LNHDA and SQIVND (reference sequence). The CDR3 is 15 residues long. The CDR3, as DNA: TGTGCCAGTAGTATAACCGGGACAGCCGGAAACACCATATATTTT. It is translated as CASSITGTAGNTIYF.

The rearrangement uses TRBV4-1 and TRBJ1-3; perhaps TRBD1 as D (6 bases). V lost 0 bases, J lost 2 bases, and 8 bases lay in between. The CDR3 is 15 amino acids. Germline loops: CDR1 MGHRA, CDR2 YSYEKL. CDR3: CASSQEGHAGNTIYF. The CDR3 DNA follows: TGCGCCAGCAGCCAAGAGGGACATGCTGGAAACACCATATATTTT.

J is TRBJ1-2 and V is TRBV20-1; 7 bases are shared with TRBD1. CDR1 and CDR2 from the germline V gene are DFQATT and SNEGSKA (reference sequence). The CDR3 covers 11 residues. Trimming at V came to 1 base and at J to 13 bases, leaving 6 bases not matched to a gene. The DNA for the CDR3 is TGCAGTGCTAGAGTCCCGGACAGGCCCACCTTC. Protein: CSARVPDRPTF.

This clone was counted a few times. The V and J genes are TRBV2 and TRBJ2-7; D uncertain. The CDR3 runs 13 residues. With 0 bases removed from V and 4 bases from J, the gap between germline ends came to 7 bases. From germline, CDR1 is SNHLY and CDR2 FYNNEI. The CDR3 DNA follows: TGTGCCAGCAGTGAAGCAGTTCGGTACGAGCAGTACTTC. Amino acids: CASSEAVRYEQYF.

J is TRBJ1-1 and V is TRBV3-1 (or the pseudogene TRBV3-2); no clear D. The V gene lost 6 bases and the J gene lost 5 bases, with 13 bases spanning the gap. The germline V gene has CDR1 LGHDT and CDR2 YNNKEL (reference sequence). This CDR3 spans 13 amino acids. In nucleotides, the CDR3 is TGTGCCAGCAGTCCGGTAAGAACGACTGAAGCTTTCTTT. It yields the protein CASSPVRTTEAFF.

The chain uses TRBV7-2 and TRBJ1-4; 9 bases align to TRBD1. Germline loops: CDR1 SGHTA, CDR2 FQGNSA. With V trimmed by 4 bases and J by 7 bases, 7 bases remained unmatched. This CDR3 comprises 15 residues. The CDR3 coding sequence is TGTGCCAGCAGCTCTTCCGGGACAGGGTTTGAAAAACTGTTTTTT. Residues: CASSSSGTGFEKLFF. Filled out from reference TRBV7-2 and TRBJ1-4, the complete variable domain reads GAGVSQSPSNKVTEKGKDVELRCDPISGHTALYWYRQSLGQGLEFLIYFQGNSAPDKSGLPSDRFSAERTGGSVSTLTIQRTQQEDSAVYLCASSSSGTGFEKLFFGSGTQLSVL.